The source of this TCR beta chain is a study of blood T cell repertoires in COVID-19. Across the study: Collection of acute and convalescent COVID-19 samples took place in the United States, Italy and Spain. The analysed material was cDNA or gDNA that came from T cells, B-cell-depleted T cells, or PBMCs.

Sequencing used immunoSEQ multiplex PCR; TCRdb keeps in-frame clones, though not all of them. Among 95,000 to 150,000 clones listed, 80% to 90% were seen once. CDR3 size: 14 residues. With 8 bases removed from V and 0 bases from J, the gap between germline ends came to 11 bases. CDR1 is MNHEY, CDR2 SVGAGI, per germline. The sequenced sample consisted of peripheral blood. The clonotype originates from a man between 65 and 85 years old with active or convalescent COVID-19. The V gene is TRBV6-5, the J gene TRBJ1-3, with D unresolved. CDR3 residues: CASGRGSSGNTIYF. The CDR3 DNA follows: TGTGCCAGCGGCCGGGGAAGCTCTGGAAACACCATATATTTT.